The 17 T cell receptor beta chains listed next were all sequenced from one sample in a study of cytomegalovirus exposure and HLA in healthy donors. Vbeta (60) and Jbeta (13) primers were used in the PCR. The data were produced by immunoSEQ multiplex PCR, yet TCRdb's version contains in-frame clones alone and is incomplete. This sample has 150,000 to 200,000 clones, with under 75% found just once. The sequencing sample was made of PBMCs. These receptors all come from a man aged 35 to 55 in good health and CMV-seropositive.

This chain connects TRBV6-5 to TRBJ2-7; TRBD1 matches 9 bases. There are 14 residues in the CDR3. Germline CDR1 is MNHEY and CDR2 is SVGAGI. As DNA, the CDR3 is TGTGGGTCCGGCGGGAGACAGGGGGCCTACGAGCAGTACTTC. The encoded protein is CGSGGRQGAYEQYF.

This rearrangement joins TRBV29-1 to TRBJ2-1, with a possible D match to TRBD2 (6 bases). Trimming shortened V by 4 bases and J by 1 base, and 14 bases separated the two germline ends. Germline V gene data show CDR1 as SQVTM and CDR2 as ANQGSEA. The CDR3 contains 15 residues. CDR3 protein: CSVAGGENSYNEQFF. Written as DNA, the CDR3 is TGCAGCGTTGCAGGCGGGGAAAATTCCTACAATGAGCAGTTCTTC.

The J gene is TRBJ2-7, the V gene TRBV7-9; TRBD1 matches 7 bases. The CDR3 length is 15 residues. After removal of 5 bases from V and 3 bases from J, the junction contained 10 bases not matched to a gene. CDR1 is SEHNR and CDR2 is FQNEAQ in the germline V gene (reference sequence). The CDR3 here is CASSLTRDSFYEQYF. CDR3 coding DNA: TGTGCCAGCAGCCTAACCCGGGACAGCTTCTACGAGCAGTACTTC.

V gene TRBV7-2 combines with J gene TRBJ2-7; D perhaps matches TRBD1 (5 bases). CDR1 is SGHTA and CDR2 is FQGNSA in the germline V gene. The CDR3 is 15 residues long. Trimming removed 5 bases at V and 2 bases at J, with 16 bases between. This chain's CDR3 is CASSPQTVLTYEQYF. CDR3 nucleotide sequence: TGTGCCAGCAGCCCCCAGACAGTTCTTACCTACGAGCAGTACTTC.

V and J are TRBV9 and TRBJ2-3; 10 nucleotides align to TRBD2. The CDR3 runs to 17 residues. The junction had 13 bases not matched to a gene; V was cut back by 3 bases and J by 6 bases. Germline lookup yields CDR1 SGDLS and CDR2 YYNGEE. CDR3 protein: CASSAWGERGGADTQYF. The CDR3 nucleotides read TGTGCCAGCAGCGCCTGGGGGGAGCGGGGGGGTGCGGATACGCAGTATTTT. Supplemented by reference TRBV9 and TRBJ2-3, the full variable domain reads DSGVTQTPKHLITATGQRVTLRCSPRSGDLSVYWYQQSLDQGLQFLIQYYNGEERAKGNILERFSAQQFPDLHSELNLSSLELGDSALYFCASSAWGERGGADTQYFGPGTRLTVL.

This rearrangement joins TRBV5-1 to TRBJ2-7, with TRBD1 identical over 9 bases. CDR3 size: 14 residues. Germline V CDR1 and CDR2: SGHRS, YFSETQ. Trimming removed 3 bases from V and 7 bases from J; junction bases left unmatched: 8. Here the CDR3 reads CASSSSQGAGEQYF. CDR3 bases: TGCGCCAGCAGCTCCTCACAGGGGGCTGGGGAGCAGTACTTC.

The V call is TRBV7-2, the J call TRBJ2-1, with 7 bases matching TRBD1. This CDR3 contains 15 residues. Germline lookup yields CDR1 SGHTA and CDR2 FQGNSA. Germline trimming cut 6 bases from V and 0 bases from J; bases unmatched to any gene: 5. The CDR3 coding sequence is TGTGCCAGCAGTCGCGACAGGGTCTCCTACAATGAGCAGTTCTTC. It translates to CASSRDRVSYNEQFF.

The chain uses TRBV5-6 and TRBJ2-2, with TRBD1 matching 10 bases. The CDR3 totals 16 residues. CDR1 is SGHDT and CDR2 is YYEEEE in the germline V gene. V shed 5 bases, J shed 6 bases, and the junction held 10 bases outside the gene matches. CDR3 protein: CASRLRGTGASGELFF. CDR3 coding DNA: TGTGCCAGCAGGTTGAGGGGGACAGGGGCCTCCGGGGAGCTGTTTTTT.

The rearrangement links TRBV27 to TRBJ2-7; 7 bases align to TRBD1. The CDR3 loop spans 13 amino acids. Trimming took 4 bases from V and 1 from J; bases not matched to a gene: 1. Germline assignment: CDR1 MNHEY and CDR2 SMNVEV (reference sequence). The CDR3 region has the DNA TGTGCCAGCAGTTGGGGACAGTCCTACGAGCAGTACTTC. This encodes CASSWGQSYEQYF.

This chain uses TRBV29-1 with TRBJ1-2; the D gene is possibly TRBD1 (5 bases). The germline CDR1 and CDR2 sequences are SQVTM and ANQGSEA. The CDR3 totals 13 residues. Deletions cut 4 bases from V and 4 bases from J, with 13 bases between. The CDR3 loop reads CSVVGGYGYGYTF. DNA of the CDR3: TGCAGCGTTGTTGGGGGGTACGGCTATGGCTACACCTTC.

V gene TRBV30 combines with J gene TRBJ2-1; 7 positions match TRBD2. Germline CDR1 and CDR2: GTSNPN and SVGIG (reference sequence). V lost 2 bases and J lost 13; bases outside the gene matches: 5. The CDR3 is made up of 11 amino acids. The CDR3 loop is CAWSFRLAQFF. Written as DNA, the CDR3 is TGTGCCTGGAGTTTTCGACTAGCCCAGTTCTTC.

The V gene is TRBV7-3, the J gene TRBJ2-1; a weak D match, TRBD1 (5 bases). Germline CDR1 and CDR2: SGHTA and FQGTGA. Trimming cost V 4 bases and J 10 bases, with 8 bases left between them. This CDR3 contains 11 residues. CDR3: CASSSTDEQFF. The CDR3 region has the DNA TGTGCCAGCAGCTCGACAGACGAGCAGTTCTTC.

V and J are TRBV19 and TRBJ2-3; TRBD2 matches at 11 bases. The CDR3 runs to 16 residues. V shed 0 bases and J 5 bases; nucleotides not matched to a gene: 4. Germline loops: CDR1 LNHDA, CDR2 SQIVND (reference sequence). As DNA, the CDR3 is TGTGCCAGTAGTATAGATAGCGGGGGGGCGAGAGATACGCAGTATTTT. Its translation is CASSIDSGGARDTQYF.

V usage is TRBV30 and J usage is TRBJ1-2; TRBD1 is a possible D gene (5 bases). The V gene's germline CDR1 is GTSNPN and CDR2 SVGIG (reference sequence). CDR3 size: 13 residues. Trimming left V 1 base short and J 4 bases short, with 10 bases between. The DNA of the CDR3 is TGTGCCTGGAGTGCGGGGGGAATCTATGGCTACACCTTC. Amino acids: CAWSAGGIYGYTF.

The V call is TRBV15, the J call TRBJ2-2; D is unclear. V dropped 1 base and J dropped 6 bases, with 3 bases sitting between them. Looked up from germline, CDR1 is LNHNV and CDR2 is YYDKDF (reference sequence). This CDR3 comprises 12 residues. The CDR3 region is CATSRGPGELFF. The CDR3, as DNA: TGTGCCACCAGCAGAGGGCCCGGGGAGCTGTTTTTT.

The chain recombines TRBV6-5 with TRBJ1-1; TRBD1 matches 7 bases. Trimming cost V 5 bases and J 4 bases; bases outside gene matches: 10. The CDR3 is made up of 15 amino acids. CDR1 is MNHEY, CDR2 SVGAGI, per germline. This CDR3 is CASSHPYRGFTEAFF. In DNA form, the CDR3 reads TGTGCCAGCAGTCACCCCTACAGGGGTTTCACTGAAGCTTTCTTT.

This clone was recorded only once. V usage is TRBV5-1 and J usage is TRBJ1-2, with a tentative D call TRBD1 (6 bases). From germline, CDR1 is SGHRS and CDR2 YFSETQ. This CDR3 has 14 residues. V was cut by 6 bases and J by 5 bases, with 17 bases left in between. The CDR3 sequence: CASTAQTGGYGYTF. For the CDR3, the DNA is TGCGCCAGCACAGCCCAGACAGGTGGATATGGCTACACCTTC.